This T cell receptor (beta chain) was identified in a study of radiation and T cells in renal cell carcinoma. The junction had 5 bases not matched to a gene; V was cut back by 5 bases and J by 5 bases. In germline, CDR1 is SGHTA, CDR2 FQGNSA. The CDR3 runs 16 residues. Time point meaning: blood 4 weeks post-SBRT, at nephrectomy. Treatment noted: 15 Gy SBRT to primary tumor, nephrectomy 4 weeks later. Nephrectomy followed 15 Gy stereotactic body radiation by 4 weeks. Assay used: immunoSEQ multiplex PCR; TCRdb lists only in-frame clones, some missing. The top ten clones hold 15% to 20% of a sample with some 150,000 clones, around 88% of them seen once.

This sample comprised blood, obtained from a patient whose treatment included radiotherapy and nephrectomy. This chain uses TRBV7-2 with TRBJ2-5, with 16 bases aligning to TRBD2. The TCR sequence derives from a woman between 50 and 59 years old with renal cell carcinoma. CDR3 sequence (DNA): TGTGCCAGCAGCCCTGGGACTAGCGGGGGGGAGGAGACCCAGTACTTC. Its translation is CASSPGTSGGEETQYF.